This entry lists 18 T cell receptor beta chains sequenced from one sample in a study of blood T cell repertoires in COVID-19. Using immunoSEQ multiplex PCR, the repertoire was profiled, and TCRdb retains in-frame clones only, with some absent. In the table there are roughly 160,000 clones, 75% to 90% of which are singletons. Sequencing input: PBMCs or T cells enriched from blood (not recorded which). These receptors all come from a woman aged 55-69 years who had recovered from COVID-19.

CDR3 amino acids: CASSQVGHPITGELFF. The CDR3 coding sequence is TGCGCCAGCAGCCAAGTTGGACACCCTATCACCGGGGAGCTGTTTTTT. The chain joins TRBV4-1 to TRBJ2-2; D might be TRBD1 (5 bases). Trimming pared 1 base from V and 4 bases from J, leaving 13 bases between. CDR3 length equals 16 residues. Germline CDR1 and CDR2: MGHRA and YSYEKL.

This chain connects TRBV5-1 to TRBJ1-1; D might be TRBD1 (6 bases). Germline CDR1 SGHRS, CDR2 YFSETQ. The CDR3 runs 14 residues. V was clipped by 0 bases and J by 3 bases, with 9 bases between them. For the CDR3, the DNA is TGCGCCAGCAGCTTGGAGGGACAAGACACTGAAGCTTTCTTT. This codes for CASSLEGQDTEAFF.

The chain has TRBV2 and TRBJ1-4; D remains ambiguous. The CDR3 loop spans 12 amino acids. Trimming cost V 9 bases and J 8 bases, with 13 bases left between them. The germline V gene has CDR1 SNHLY and CDR2 FYNNEI. The CDR3 sequence: CASMEVSEKLFF. CDR3 bases: TGTGCCAGTATGGAGGTATCCGAAAAACTGTTTTTT.

The V and J genes are TRBV15 and TRBJ1-2; D remains ambiguous. CDR1 LNHNV and CDR2 YYDKDF come from the germline V gene (reference sequence). The germline V and J ends were trimmed by 3 bases and 0 bases, with 11 bases remaining between them. The CDR3 runs to 15 residues. CDR3 sequence reads: CATSRPGTANYGYTF. DNA of the CDR3: TGTGCCACCAGCAGGCCTGGTACGGCTAACTATGGCTACACCTTC.

V usage is TRBV7-3 and J usage is TRBJ2-7; D is possibly TRBD1 (6 bases). Trimming shortened V by 5 bases and J by 5 bases, and 19 bases separated the two germline ends. Germline CDR1 SGHTA, CDR2 FQGTGA. The CDR3 has 15 residues. This CDR3 is CASSLHATGNDEQYF. The DNA for the CDR3 is TGTGCCAGCAGCCTCCATGCGACAGGTAACGACGAGCAGTACTTC.

This chain joins TRBV28 and TRBJ2-2, with TRBD2 matching over 8 bases. CDR3 size: 16 residues. Trimming cost V 7 bases and J 5 bases; bases outside gene matches: 12. Germline V gene sequence: CDR1 MDHEN, CDR2 SYDVKM. As DNA, the CDR3 is TGTGCCAGCACCCCTCCGGGACTAGGGGGGACCGGGGAGCTGTTTTTT. Translated, it gives CASTPPGLGGTGELFF.

This clone showed up just a few times. The V call is TRBV18, the J call TRBJ1-5; 9 bases are shared with TRBD1. The junction had 0 bases not matched to a gene; V was cut back by 2 bases and J by 7 bases. This CDR3 spans 13 amino acids. Germline assignment: CDR1 KGHSH and CDR2 LQKENI. The CDR3 bases are TGTGCCAGCTCACCAGGGACAGGGCAGCCCCAGCATTTT. Protein product: CASSPGTGQPQHF. The full variable domain, rest sourced from reference TRBV18 and TRBJ1-5, is NAGVMQNPRHLVRRRGQEARLRCSPMKGHSHVYWYRQLPEEGLKFMVYLQKENIIDESGMPKERFSAEFPKEGPSILRIQQVVRGDSAAYFCASSPGTGQPQHFGDGTRLSIL.

This chain joins TRBV18 and TRBJ1-2, with 7 bases that match TRBD1. The CDR3 spans 13 residues. Unmatched junction bases numbered 6, after V lost 3 bases and J lost 8 bases. CDR1 KGHSH and CDR2 LQKENI come from the germline V gene. This CDR3 is CASSPVRGDGYTF. The CDR3 nucleotides read TGTGCCAGCTCACCTGTCAGGGGGGACGGCTACACCTTC.

V is TRBV5-1 and J is TRBJ2-7, with 9 bases lining up with TRBD2. Per germline, CDR1 SGHRS and CDR2 YFSETQ. The ends lost 4 bases at V and 0 bases at J; junction bases unmatched: 14. The CDR3 has 18 amino acids. The CDR3 reads CASSPTLWRGGRSYEQYF. CDR3 nucleotides: TGCGCCAGCAGCCCCACCCTTTGGCGGGGGGGCCGCTCCTACGAGCAGTACTTC.

This clone appeared once. V usage is TRBV5-4 and J usage is TRBJ2-2, with 7 bases lining up with TRBD2. Germline assignment: CDR1 SGHNT and CDR2 YYREEE (reference sequence). V lost 0 bases, J lost 4 bases, and 9 bases stayed unmatched. The CDR3 is made up of 17 amino acids. The CDR3 DNA reads as TGTGCCAGCAGCTTGGCCGGTGTGGGAGGGGTCACCGGGGAGCTGTTTTTT. Encoded protein: CASSLAGVGGVTGELFF.

The rearrangement links TRBV6-5 to TRBJ2-3; D perhaps matches TRBD2 (6 bases). Between the trimmed V and J ends, which lost 8 bases and 0 bases, there was a span of 15 bases. The CDR3 contains 15 residues. Germline CDR1 and CDR2: MNHEY and SVGAGI. The CDR3 loop is CASRQRAGSTDTQYF. The DNA for the CDR3 is TGTGCCAGCCGTCAGCGAGCGGGTAGCACAGATACGCAGTATTTT.

V usage is TRBV3-1 (or the pseudogene TRBV3-2) and J usage is TRBJ1-2; no clear D gene. The CDR3 sequence is 15 residues long. Germline V gene data show CDR1 as LGHDT and CDR2 as YNNKEL (reference sequence). Between the trimmed V and J ends, which lost 1 base and 5 bases, there was a span of 14 bases. The chain's CDR3 is CASSQGLSGWYGYTF. The CDR3 DNA reads TGTGCCAGCAGCCAAGGTCTCTCGGGGTGGTATGGCTACACCTTC.

The V call is TRBV28, the J call TRBJ2-3; no definite D call. Deletions cut 3 bases from V and 5 bases from J, with 6 bases between. The CDR3 is made up of 12 amino acids. Per the germline V gene, CDR1 is MDHEN and CDR2 is SYDVKM. The DNA of the CDR3 is TGTGCCAGCAGTTTGCTCAGAGATACGCAGTATTTT. Protein: CASSLLRDTQYF.

This rearrangement joins TRBV29-1 to TRBJ2-1; TRBD1 matches 8 bases. Germline V CDR1 and CDR2: SQVTM, ANQGSEA. This CDR3 is 13 amino acids long. The V and J ends lost 7 bases and 1 base, in that order; junction bases with no gene match: 3. CDR3 coding DNA: TGCAGCGCCCAGGGGGCTTCCTACAATGAGCAGTTCTTC. Protein: CSAQGASYNEQFF.

The V gene is TRBV5-4, the J gene TRBJ2-3, with 7 bases identical to TRBD1. CDR1 is SGHNT and CDR2 is YYREEE in the germline V gene (reference sequence). After removal of 0 bases from V and 5 bases from J, the junction contained 3 bases not matched to a gene. The CDR3 totals 14 residues. The CDR3 nucleotides read TGTGCCAGCAGCTTGGGACAGGGAGAAGATACGCAGTATTTT. This encodes CASSLGQGEDTQYF.

The rearrangement links TRBV5-1 to TRBJ1-5, with TRBD1 matching over 7 bases. This CDR3 region has 15 residues. After removal of 4 bases from V and 3 bases from J, the junction contained 7 bases not matched to a gene. The germline V gene encodes CDR1 SGHRS and CDR2 YFSETQ. This CDR3 is CASSPSTGANQPQHF. The CDR3 DNA reads TGCGCCAGCAGCCCCTCCACAGGGGCCAATCAGCCCCAGCATTTT.

V and J are TRBV28 and TRBJ1-4; weak D call: TRBD1 (6 bases). The CDR3 is 15 residues long. Germline CDR1 reads MDHEN; CDR2 reads SYDVKM. The ends were cut back, 3 bases at V and 5 bases at J, with 13 bases in the middle. The CDR3 region is CASSFSAGDNEKLFF. The CDR3 nucleotides read TGTGCCAGCAGTTTTTCGGCAGGGGACAATGAAAAACTGTTTTTT.

This sequence joins TRBV6-5 and TRBJ2-2; 8 nucleotides line up with TRBD1. CDR3 size: 13 residues. V trimming: 8 bases; J trimming: 1 base; junction bases outside the gene matches: 0. The germline V gene has CDR1 MNHEY and CDR2 SVGAGI. The CDR3 protein is CASDRGNTGELFF. Written as DNA, the CDR3 is TGTGCCAGCGACAGGGGGAACACCGGGGAGCTGTTTTTT.